Shown below are 11 T cell receptor beta chains from a single sample sequenced in a study of Ad26.COV2.S vaccination and SARS-CoV-2 variants. Indicated treatment: approximately 18 received Ad26.COV2.S at low or high dose, single or two shots; 5 received placebo; per-sample allocation not given. All samples were drawn on day 63, counting from the first vaccine or placebo injection. Data came from immunoSEQ multiplex PCR; TCRdb stores just in-frame clones and leaves some out. The sample yields about 350,000 clones, about 88% seen once. Here the sequenced sample was peripheral blood, taken in a trial of Ad26.COV2.S vaccine versus placebo. These TCRs come from a person aged 18 to 65 who received the Ad26.COV2.S COVID-19 vaccine or a placebo.

Only one count was recorded for this clone. This chain joins TRBV2 and TRBJ1-3, with D perhaps matching TRBD1 (6 bases). The CDR3 is 13 amino acids. CDR1 and CDR2 (germline): SNHLY, FYNNEI. Between the trimmed V and J ends, which lost 6 bases and 1 base, there was a span of 7 bases. Here the CDR3 reads CASRQGSGNTIYF. CDR3 in DNA: TGTGCCAGCAGACAGGGTTCTGGAAACACCATATATTTT.

V and J are TRBV25-1 and TRBJ2-7, with 9 bases that match TRBD1. The CDR3 is 14 amino acids. Germline V gene lookup returns CDR1 MGHDK and CDR2 SYGVNS. Germline trimming cut 3 bases from V and 6 bases from J; bases unmatched to any gene: 6. The CDR3 DNA reads TGTGCCAGCAGTGAGGTAGGGACAGGGTCCGAGCAGTACTTC. Translation: CASSEVGTGSEQYF.

The CDR3 loop is CASSPNPGTNTAFF. The CDR3 DNA sequence: TGTGCCAGCTCGCCGAATCCGGGGACAAATACAGCTTTCTTT. The genes are TRBV18 and TRBJ1-1, with a tentative D call TRBD1 (6 bases). Germline V gene lookup returns CDR1 KGHSH and CDR2 LQKENI. The CDR3 consists of 14 residues. The ends were cut back, 6 bases at V and 10 bases at J, with 21 bases in the middle.

V and J are TRBV30 and TRBJ1-5; D gene uncertain. V lost 5 bases and J 0 bases, leaving 11 bases between the germline ends. Germline loops: CDR1 GTSNPN, CDR2 SVGIG (reference sequence). This CDR3 is 14 amino acids long. The CDR3 here is CAWGPTSSNQPQHF. The CDR3 coding sequence is TGTGCCTGGGGTCCGACATCTAGCAATCAGCCCCAGCATTTT.

J is TRBJ2-3 and V is TRBV10-1; 7 nucleotides match TRBD1. The CDR3 runs 13 residues. V gave up 7 bases and J gave up 4 bases; unmatched junction bases: 5. Germline CDR1 and CDR2: WNHNN and SYGVQD (reference sequence). Here the CDR3 DNA reads TGCGCCAGCACCGAGGGGGCCGCAGATACGCAGTATTTT. It encodes CASTEGAADTQYF.

The J gene is TRBJ2-5, the V gene TRBV6-1, with D perhaps TRBD2 (6 bases). The V and J ends lost 3 bases and 4 bases respectively, with 15 bases between them. This CDR3 is built from 15 residues. From germline, CDR1 is MNHNS and CDR2 SASEGT. CDR3 nucleotide sequence: TGTGCCAGCAGTGAGCCAATGGGGGGTGGAGAGACCCAGTACTTC. Its protein product is CASSEPMGGGETQYF.

J is TRBJ1-1 and V is TRBV7-2; D might be TRBD1 (6 bases). V lost 4 bases and J lost 5, with 17 bases in between. Germline V lookup: CDR1 SGHTA, CDR2 FQGNSA. The length of the CDR3 is 15 residues. The CDR3, as DNA: TGTGCCAGCAGCTCTCCGCCCAGGGGTGGGACTGAAGCTTTCTTT. Translated, it gives CASSSPPRGGTEAFF.

The J gene is TRBJ2-6, the V gene TRBV7-2, with 8 bases that match TRBD2. The CDR3 is 18 residues long. J was trimmed by 1 base and V by 5 bases; bases with no gene match: 10. The germline V gene has CDR1 SGHTA and CDR2 FQGNSA. Written as DNA, the CDR3 is TGTGCCAGCAGCCCAGACTGGAGCGGGAGTTCTGGGGCCAACGTCCTGACTTTC. It is translated as CASSPDWSGSSGANVLTF.

The chain has TRBV19 and TRBJ2-5; the D gene is possibly TRBD1 (6 bases). The CDR3 sequence is 13 residues long. V was cut by 4 bases and J by 0 bases, with 6 bases left in between. The germline V gene has CDR1 LNHDA and CDR2 SQIVND (reference sequence). CDR3 DNA sequence: TGTGCCAGTAGTAGGACAGACCAAGAGACCCAGTACTTC. It encodes CASSRTDQETQYF. The variable domain in full, completed from reference TRBV19 and TRBJ2-5, reads DGGITQSPKYLFRKEGQNVTLSCEQNLNHDAMYWYRQDPGQGLRLIYYSQIVNDFQKGDIAEGYSVSREKKESFPLTVTSAQKNPTAFYLCASSRTDQETQYFGPGTRLLVL.

The chain joins TRBV9 to TRBJ1-3, with D uncertain. The ends were cut back, 0 bases at V and 2 bases at J, with 6 bases in the middle. Germline loops: CDR1 SGDLS, CDR2 YYNGEE. The CDR3 has 14 residues. This chain's CDR3 is CASSVGSTGNTIYF. Written as DNA, the CDR3 is TGTGCCAGCAGCGTAGGTTCAACTGGAAACACCATATATTTT.

J is TRBJ2-1 and V is TRBV27; D not certain. The CDR3 is 13 residues long. The V and J ends lost 5 bases and 4 bases respectively, with 9 bases between them. Looked up from germline, CDR1 is MNHEY and CDR2 is SMNVEV (reference sequence). The CDR3 region has the DNA TGTGCCAGCAGTAACCGGGCATACAATGAGCAGTTCTTC. Its translation: CASSNRAYNEQFF.